The 16 T cell receptor beta chains presented below share a single source sample, sequenced in a study of T-cell memory formation after mild COVID-19. A single record per CDR3 protein comes from TCRdb applying MiXCR to the 5' RACE reads. The profile shows 530,000 or so distinct CDR3 sequences, around 15% of them singletons. The material sequenced was PBMCs or a T cell subset sorted from them (not recorded which). These receptors all stem from an adult woman who had mild COVID-19 (a few samples of this study predate the infection). Cell type and time point are not known.

This clonotype was counted a few times. The chain couples TRBV9 to TRBJ2-3; D is tentatively TRBD1 or TRBD2 (5 bases each). Germline V gene lookup returns CDR1 SGDLS and CDR2 YYNGEE. The CDR3 is 18 residues long. V was trimmed by 0 bases and J by 6 bases, leaving 23 bases between them. The chain's CDR3 is CASSVEGTYWDNADTQYF. CDR3 sequence (DNA): TGTGCCAGCAGCGTAGAAGGGACGTACTGGGATAACGCGGATACGCAGTATTTT.

This clonotype was seen more than once but under ten times. This sequence joins TRBV7-3 and TRBJ1-2, with a possible D match to TRBD1 (5 bases). V was clipped by 5 bases and J by 4 bases, with 14 bases between them. This CDR3 is 14 amino acids long. Germline V CDR1 and CDR2: SGHTA, FQGTGA. The chain's CDR3 is CASSPMGGSYGYTF. CDR3 in DNA: TGTGCCAGCAGCCCTATGGGGGGTAGCTATGGCTACACCTTC.

This clonotype was found many times. The chain couples TRBV4-2 to TRBJ2-3, with 9 bases that match TRBD1. This CDR3 spans 16 amino acids. V gave up 1 base and J gave up 2 bases; unmatched junction bases: 4. CDR1 is LGHNA, CDR2 YNFKEQ, per germline. CDR3 protein: CASSQVGQGATDTQYF. The CDR3 DNA is TGTGCCAGCAGCCAAGTGGGACAGGGAGCCACAGATACGCAGTATTTT.

The chain combines TRBV6-5 with TRBJ2-7; no definite D call. Looked up from germline, CDR1 is MNHEY and CDR2 is SVGAGI. V lost 4 bases and J 0 bases, leaving 16 bases between the germline ends. CDR3 length: 16 amino acids. The CDR3 nucleotides are TGTGCCAGCAGTTCTGGAAGGTGGCAGAGCTCCTACGAGCAGTACTTC. It specifies CASSSGRWQSSYEQYF.

A few counts support this clonotype. The chain recombines TRBV20-1 with TRBJ1-2; possible D gene TRBD1, 5 bases. The germline V gene has CDR1 DFQATT and CDR2 SNEGSKA (reference sequence). CDR3 size: 16 residues. The germline V and J ends were trimmed by 2 bases and 7 bases, with 23 bases remaining between them. The CDR3 bases are TGCAGTGCTAGACTACGACAGATCGATTCTCGGGGTGGCTACACCTTC. It encodes CSARLRQIDSRGGYTF.

J is TRBJ2-1 and V is TRBV20-1; D is perhaps TRBD2 (6 bases). Trimming cost V 1 base and J 6 bases, with 22 bases left between them. This CDR3 is built from 17 residues. The germline gives CDR1 DFQATT, CDR2 SNEGSKA (reference sequence). The CDR3 loop reads CSARVTIGGDLGNEQFF. Here the CDR3 DNA reads TGCAGTGCTAGAGTGACCATCGGCGGGGACCTAGGCAATGAGCAGTTCTTC.

V is TRBV14 and J is TRBJ2-1; 9 nucleotides agree with TRBD2. The CDR3 totals 19 residues. V trimming: 0 bases; J trimming: 3 bases; junction bases outside the gene matches: 12. CDR1 is SGHDN and CDR2 is FVKESK in the germline V gene. CDR3 nucleotide sequence: TGTGCCAGCAGCCAAGACGGCGGGAGGGCACCCTCTCTCTACAATGAGCAGTTCTTC. Amino acid sequence: CASSQDGGRAPSLYNEQFF.

This clonotype occurred a few times. The chain employs TRBV7-2 and TRBJ1-2, with 9 bases matching TRBD1. From germline, CDR1 is SGHTA and CDR2 FQGNSA. After removal of 2 bases from V and 1 base from J, the junction contained 14 bases not matched to a gene. The CDR3 extends over 19 amino acids. CDR3 amino acids: CASSLSSVPGQGGNYGYTF. CDR3 bases: TGTGCCAGCAGCTTATCCTCCGTCCCGGGACAGGGCGGTAACTATGGCTACACCTTC.

The gene calls are TRBV5-6 and TRBJ1-2, with 9 bases lining up with TRBD1. CDR3 length: 15 amino acids. The V segment lost 0 bases and the J segment 8 bases; nucleotides outside the gene matches: 8. CDR1 SGHDT and CDR2 YYEEEE come from the germline V gene. CDR3 amino acids: CASSLAGTGSGGYTF. DNA of the CDR3: TGTGCCAGCAGCTTGGCCGGGACAGGGAGCGGGGGCTACACCTTC.

The chain is built from TRBV13 and TRBJ2-3; 7 bases line up with TRBD2. In germline, CDR1 is PRHDT, CDR2 FYEKMQ (reference sequence). The CDR3 spans 16 residues. V was clipped by 2 bases and J by 4 bases; unmatched bases: 9. CDR3 DNA: TGTGCCAGCAGCTTAAATTATCCGGGAGGCGCAGATACGCAGTATTTT. Amino acids: CASSLNYPGGADTQYF. The full variable domain, its missing parts supplied by reference TRBV13 and TRBJ2-3, is AAGVIQSPRHLIKEKRETATLKCYPIPRHDTVYWYQQGPGQDPQFLISFYEKMQSDKGSIPDRFSAQQFSDYHSELNMSSLELGDSALYFCASSLNYPGGADTQYFGPGTRLTVL.

The chain joins TRBV19 to TRBJ2-1; possible D gene TRBD2, 6 bases. CDR3 length: 15 residues. The germline V and J ends were trimmed by 6 bases and 7 bases, with 19 bases remaining between them. From germline, CDR1 is LNHDA and CDR2 SQIVND (reference sequence). The CDR3 DNA follows: TGTGCCAGTAGCGCCCCGGTTTCGGGAGTTAATGAGCAGTTCTTC. It yields the protein CASSAPVSGVNEQFF.

This clonotype has a handful of counts. This chain links TRBV5-5 with TRBJ2-7; TRBD2 is a possible D gene (5 bases). V was shortened by 2 bases and J by 0 bases, with 12 bases between the two germline ends. The CDR3 consists of 15 residues. CDR1 SGHKS and CDR2 YYEKEE come from the germline V gene (reference sequence). CDR3 DNA: TGTGCCAGCAGCTTTGGACTTACGAACTCCTACGAGCAGTACTTC. The encoded protein is CASSFGLTNSYEQYF. The variable domain in full, with the rest retrieved from reference TRBV5-5 and TRBJ2-7, is DAGVTQSPTHLIKTRGQQVTLRCSPISGHKSVSWYQQVLGQGPQFIFQYYEKEERGRGNFPDRFSARQFPNYSSELNVNALLLGDSALYLCASSFGLTNSYEQYFGPGTRLTVT.

This chain links TRBV5-1 with TRBJ2-5; 8 bases match TRBD1. Germline V gives CDR1 SGHRS, CDR2 YFSETQ. V lost 3 bases and J lost 7; bases outside the gene matches: 8. There are 14 residues in the CDR3. CDR3 DNA sequence: TGCGCCAGCAGCTCCGATTACAGGGGGGCGACCCAGTACTTC. It translates to CASSSDYRGATQYF.

This clonotype was seen a handful of times. The chain uses TRBV20-1 and TRBJ1-3; D is ambiguous. Germline V gene sequence: CDR1 DFQATT, CDR2 SNEGSKA (reference sequence). V dropped 5 bases and J dropped 4 bases, with 12 bases sitting between them. CDR3 size: 13 residues. CDR3 residues: CSARRANGNTIYF. The DNA of the CDR3 is TGCAGTGCTCGCCGGGCCAACGGAAACACCATATATTTT.

There are a few counts of this clonotype. V is TRBV24-1 and J is TRBJ1-2; a weak D match, TRBD1 (5 bases). CDR1 KGHDR and CDR2 SFDVKD come from the germline V gene. Trimming took 5 bases from V and 3 from J, leaving 18 bases between them. This CDR3 comprises 16 residues. Written as DNA, the CDR3 is TGTGCCACCAGTGGATACCGGGACGGTTGGCACTATGGCTACACCTTC. Its protein product is CATSGYRDGWHYGYTF.

The chain joins TRBV11-3 to TRBJ2-3; 8 bases match TRBD2. This CDR3 has 16 residues. Germline CDR1 SGHNT, CDR2 YENEEA. The ends lost 5 bases at V and 2 bases at J; junction bases unmatched: 9. CDR3 region: CASSPRGREVTDTQYF. Written as DNA, the CDR3 is TGTGCCAGCAGCCCCCGTGGGCGGGAGGTCACAGATACGCAGTATTTT.